These 29 T cell receptor beta chains were all obtained from the same sample, sequenced in a study of post-analysis software for immune sequencing data. Study-level points and caveats: The five TRBV segments detected at higher frequency in patients than in controls included TRBV5-6, TRBV5-1 and TRBV20-1.

Unique molecular identifiers had been added to the TCR beta cDNA libraries. TCRdb fed the PCR reads into MiXCR, producing one record per CDR3 protein. The sample yields about 540,000 distinct CDR3 sequences, around 31% seen once. Antigens of these TCRs are unknown. Specimen: blood. The receptors come from a girl aged 2-17 years with multiple sclerosis.

This clonotype has only a few counts. The chain has TRBV12-3 or TRBV12-4 and TRBJ1-5; D remains ambiguous. V lost 5 bases, J lost 1 base, and 9 bases lay in between. The CDR3 spans 14 residues. In DNA, the CDR3 is TGTGCCAGCAGTCTGGGAGCGAGCAATCAGCCCCAGCATTTT. Amino acids: CASSLGASNQPQHF.

This clonotype showed up just a few times. J is TRBJ2-5 and V is TRBV20-1; D possibly uses TRBD1 or TRBD2 (5 bases each). The CDR3 totals 12 residues. The germline V and J ends were trimmed by 6 bases and 4 bases, with 12 bases remaining between them. Germline CDR1 DFQATT, CDR2 SNEGSKA (reference sequence). The CDR3 DNA reads TGCAGTGCGCTCCGGGGCCGAGAGACCCAGTACTTC. Protein: CSALRGRETQYF.

The chain uses TRBV12-3 or TRBV12-4 and TRBJ1-2, with D perhaps TRBD1 (5 bases). This CDR3 comprises 15 residues. V was cut by 6 bases and J by 5 bases, with 19 bases left in between. The CDR3 spells CASRKSGRQDYGYTF. DNA of the CDR3: TGTGCCAGCAGGAAGTCGGGACGGCAGGATTATGGCTACACCTTC.

This chain uses TRBV5-1 with TRBJ1-2; 10 bases are a match to TRBD1. The germline CDR1 and CDR2 sequences are SGHRS and YFSETQ. The J segment lost 6 bases and the V segment lost 4 bases, leaving 21 bases of the junction unmatched. CDR3 size: 19 residues. In nucleotides, the CDR3 is TGCGCCAGCAGCCCCCCGGGGACAGGGGCCCGTTCGATCGCCGATGGCTACACCTTC. It translates to CASSPPGTGARSIADGYTF. Together with reference TRBV5-1 and TRBJ1-2, the CDR3 gives the full variable domain: KAGVTQTPRYLIKTRGQQVTLSCSPISGHRSVSWYQQTPGQGLQFLFEYFSETQRNKGNFPGRFSGRQFSNSRSEMNVSTLELGDSALYLCASSPPGTGARSIADGYTFGSGTRLTVV.

The chain recombines TRBV28 with TRBJ2-3; weak D call: TRBD2 (6 bases). This CDR3 is built from 13 residues. Germline values: CDR1 MDHEN, CDR2 SYDVKM. The ends were cut back, 7 bases at V and 9 bases at J, with 17 bases in the middle. The CDR3 sequence: CASTGGTQVTQYF. CDR3 sequence (DNA): TGTGCCAGCACTGGGGGGACCCAGGTCACGCAGTATTTT.

This clonotype was counted only a few times. V and J are TRBV12-3 or TRBV12-4 and TRBJ1-1; D unclear. CDR3 length: 13 amino acids. Trimming took 6 bases from V and 9 from J, leaving 17 bases between them. CDR3 coding DNA: TGTGCCAGCAGACCCTCCGACCTGGGAAAAGCTTTCTTT. Protein: CASRPSDLGKAFF.

This clonotype has a handful of counts. This chain links TRBV5-1 with TRBJ2-3; 8 positions agree with TRBD2. The CDR3 totals 15 residues. Germline V gives CDR1 SGHRS, CDR2 YFSETQ. The V gene end was trimmed by 0 bases and the J gene end by 4 bases; junction bases not matched to a gene: 4. The CDR3 nucleotides are TGCGCCAGCAGCTTGGCCGGGGGGGGCTCAGATACGCAGTATTTT. Translated: CASSLAGGGSDTQYF.

This chain connects TRBV5-1 to TRBJ2-5, with a weak D call TRBD1 (5 bases). The better agreement between TRBJ2-7 and the DNA end casts doubt on the J call. In germline, CDR1 is SGHRS, CDR2 YFSETQ. This CDR3 region has 13 residues. CDR3 coding DNA: TGCGCCAGCAGCTCGGCAGGGATTGACGAGCAGTACTTC. Amino acid sequence: CASSSAGIDEQYF.

This chain links TRBV20-1 with TRBJ2-3; 10 bases agree with TRBD2. Germline CDR1 and CDR2: DFQATT and SNEGSKA (reference sequence). The length of the CDR3 is 14 residues. The junction had 7 bases not matched to a gene; V was cut back by 3 bases and J by 7 bases. CDR3 sequence (DNA): TGCAGTGCTAGTCCTAGCGGGGGAACCTATACGCAGTATTTT. As protein: CSASPSGGTYTQYF.

There are a few counts of this clonotype. The chain employs TRBV20-1 and TRBJ2-7; 9 positions match TRBD1. The J call may be incorrect, as the DNA end agrees better with TRBJ2-5. CDR3 length: 16 amino acids. Germline V gene sequence: CDR1 DFQATT, CDR2 SNEGSKA (reference sequence). The CDR3 coding sequence is TGCAGTGCTAGAGGCGCCCCCGGGACAGGGACCGAGACCCAGTACTTC. It is translated as CSARGAPGTGTETQYF.

In its sample, this clonotype was seen a few times. This chain connects TRBV10-3 to TRBJ2-1; a possible D gene is TRBD2 (6 bases). CDR3 size: 16 residues. V gave up 2 bases and J gave up 8 bases, with 19 bases separating them. CDR1 and CDR2 from the germline V gene are ENHRY and SYGVKD. DNA for the CDR3: TGTGCCATCAGTGAGATTTCACCGGGCTCGGGGGATGAGCAGTTCTTC. This encodes CAISEISPGSGDEQFF.

This rearrangement joins TRBV28 to TRBJ1-5, with 12 bases identical to TRBD1. From germline, CDR1 is MDHEN and CDR2 SYDVKM. This CDR3 is 16 amino acids long. Losses at the gene ends were 9 bases for V and 1 base for J; bases not matched to a gene: 7. The CDR3 region is CASHGTGGFSNQPQHF. The CDR3 nucleotides read TGTGCCAGTCACGGGACAGGGGGCTTCAGCAATCAGCCCCAGCATTTT. Complete variable domain (other parts from reference TRBV28 and TRBJ1-5): DVKVTQSSRYLVKRTGEKVFLECVQDMDHENMFWYRQDPGLGLRLIYFSYDVKMKEKGDIPEGYSVSREKKERFSLILESASTNQTSMYLCASHGTGGFSNQPQHFGDGTRLSIL.

This clonotype was recorded a few times. V gene TRBV5-6 combines with J gene TRBJ1-4; TRBD1 matches 9 bases. Trimming cost V 4 bases and J 11 bases; bases outside gene matches: 9. CDR3 length equals 14 residues. The germline CDR1 and CDR2 sequences are SGHDT and YYEEEE. CDR3 bases: TGTGCCAGCAGCCGGACAGGGGACGGCTTGAAACTGTTTTTT. As protein: CASSRTGDGLKLFF.

This clonotype was counted between two and nine times. The rearrangement links TRBV13 to TRBJ2-7, with D possibly matching TRBD2 (5 bases). This CDR3 is built from 15 residues. V gave up 6 bases and J gave up 0 bases, with 15 bases separating them. CDR1 is PRHDT and CDR2 is FYEKMQ in the germline V gene (reference sequence). The CDR3 nucleotides are TGTGCCAGCAGTCTCCGGGGTCGTAGCTCCTACGAGCAGTACTTC. Its translation is CASSLRGRSSYEQYF.

V and J are TRBV28 and TRBJ2-4; TRBD1 might be the D (7 bases). Germline CDR1 reads MDHEN; CDR2 reads SYDVKM. The CDR3 is 17 amino acids. V was pared by 6 bases and J by 0 bases, with 18 bases between. CDR3 residues: CASSPRQGLGAKNIQYF. The DNA of the CDR3 is TGTGCCAGCAGCCCACGACAGGGACTTGGAGCCAAAAACATTCAGTACTTC.

V is TRBV5-1 and J is TRBJ1-2, with no clear D. Germline V gene lookup returns CDR1 SGHRS and CDR2 YFSETQ. V lost 0 bases and J lost 4, with 7 bases in between. The CDR3 runs to 13 residues. In DNA form, the CDR3 reads TGCGCCAGCAGCTTGGAGATCGGCTATGGCTACACCTTC. This translates into CASSLEIGYGYTF. The full variable domain, completed using reference TRBV5-1 and TRBJ1-2, is KAGVTQTPRYLIKTRGQQVTLSCSPISGHRSVSWYQQTPGQGLQFLFEYFSETQRNKGNFPGRFSGRQFSNSRSEMNVSTLELGDSALYLCASSLEIGYGYTFGSGTRLTVV.

The chain links TRBV3-1 to TRBJ2-5; 8 nucleotides agree with TRBD2. CDR1 is LGHDT and CDR2 is YNNKEL in the germline V gene (reference sequence). This CDR3 region has 15 residues. V lost 6 bases and J lost 1; bases outside the gene matches: 7. CDR3 sequence (DNA): TGTGCCAGCAGTCCGGCGGGGGGCCGCCAAGAGACCCAGTACTTC. Its translation is CASSPAGGRQETQYF.

The chain links TRBV7-9 to TRBJ2-5, with D tentatively TRBD2 (5 bases). Germline CDR1 and CDR2: SEHNR and FQNEAQ (reference sequence). V dropped 8 bases and J dropped 0 bases, with 10 bases sitting between them. The CDR3 has 13 amino acids. CDR3 sequence (DNA): TGTGCCAGCCGAGTCGGGGACCAAGAGACCCAGTACTTC. Encoded protein: CASRVGDQETQYF.

Comment on this clonotype: At one boundary the junction diverges from the germline segment, which might be a read error. CDR3 in amino acids: CSALAGASNQPRHF. The CDR3 DNA follows: TGCAGTGCCTTGGCAGGGGCTAGCAATCAGCCCCGGCATTTT. J is TRBJ1-5 and V is TRBV20-1; TRBD1 might be the D (6 bases). Germline lookup yields CDR1 DFQATT and CDR2 SNEGSKA (reference sequence). The CDR3 is 14 residues long.

The CDR3 is CASSQGNRARNQPQHF. Written as DNA, the CDR3 is TGTGCCAGCAGCCAAGGTAACAGGGCTCGCAATCAGCCCCAGCATTTT. This chain joins TRBV4-2 and TRBJ1-5; D perhaps matches TRBD1 (6 bases). CDR1 and CDR2 from the germline V gene are LGHNA and YNFKEQ. V lost 1 base and J lost 2, with 12 bases in between. The length of the CDR3 is 16 residues.

The chain carries TRBV6-5 and TRBJ2-6; possibly TRBD1 for D (6 bases). CDR3 length: 17 residues. V was shortened by 5 bases and J by 4 bases, with 18 bases between the two germline ends. Germline V lookup: CDR1 MNHEY, CDR2 SVGAGI. The CDR3 nucleotides read TGTGCCAGCAGTAGCTCACAGGGATTCTCAGGGGCCAACGTCCTGACTTTC. Its translation is CASSSSQGFSGANVLTF.

This clonotype showed up just a few times. The gene calls are TRBV3-1 and TRBJ2-5; D may correspond to TRBD1 or TRBD2 (6 bases each). V lost 4 bases and J lost 4, with 13 bases in between. The CDR3 covers 14 residues. CDR1 is LGHDT and CDR2 is YNNKEL in the germline V gene (reference sequence). The DNA of the CDR3 is TGTGCCAGCAGCCGGGGGGCCGGGGGAGAGACCCAGTACTTC. This encodes CASSRGAGGETQYF.

The V and J genes are TRBV28 and TRBJ2-7; 9 bases fit TRBD1. CDR1 and CDR2 from the germline V gene are MDHEN and SYDVKM. This CDR3 is 14 amino acids long. Unmatched junction bases numbered 6, after V lost 5 bases and J lost 4 bases. DNA for the CDR3: TGTGCCAGCAGTCCGCCCGACAGGGGGTACGAGCAGTACTTC. Translated, it gives CASSPPDRGYEQYF.

The V call is TRBV5-1, the J call TRBJ2-7; 8 bases line up with TRBD1. Germline V gene lookup returns CDR1 SGHRS and CDR2 YFSETQ. The length of the CDR3 is 15 residues. With 1 base clipped from V and 3 bases from J, the junction kept 6 bases outside the gene matches. The CDR3 loop reads CASSLIGGQVYEQYF. The CDR3 coding sequence is TGCGCCAGCAGCTTGATTGGGGGACAGGTCTACGAGCAGTACTTC.

This clonotype was detected only a few times. V and J are TRBV3-1 and TRBJ1-2, with no clear D. The CDR3 has 14 amino acids. Germline V CDR1 and CDR2: LGHDT, YNNKEL (reference sequence). Between the trimmed V and J ends, which lost 6 bases and 4 bases, there was a span of 15 bases. CDR3: CASSQNSFAYGYTF. The CDR3 DNA is TGTGCCAGCAGTCAAAACTCCTTCGCCTATGGCTACACCTTC.

The chain combines TRBV20-1 with TRBJ2-3, with TRBD2 identical over 9 bases. CDR3 length: 14 residues. Unmatched junction bases numbered 3, after V lost 3 bases and J lost 2 bases. Germline V gene data show CDR1 as DFQATT and CDR2 as SNEGSKA (reference sequence). The CDR3 DNA is TGCAGTGCTAGGCGGGGGGGAAACACAGATACGCAGTATTTT. Amino acid sequence: CSARRGGNTDTQYF.

A few counts support this clonotype. CDR3 protein: CASSLPGAIYNEQFF. The CDR3 region has the DNA TGCGCCAGCAGCTTGCCGGGGGCCATCTACAATGAGCAGTTCTTC. The chain joins TRBV5-1 to TRBJ2-1; D may correspond to TRBD1 or TRBD2 (6 bases each). The CDR3 is made up of 15 amino acids. The germline V and J ends were trimmed by 1 base and 3 bases, with 11 bases remaining between them. The germline V gene has CDR1 SGHRS and CDR2 YFSETQ.

V usage is TRBV5-1 and J usage is TRBJ1-1; a weak D match, TRBD1 (5 bases). Germline V gene data show CDR1 as SGHRS and CDR2 as YFSETQ. V lost 5 bases and J lost 3, with 14 bases in between. The CDR3 is 14 amino acids. The CDR3 nucleotides read TGCGCCAGCAGAAGCTTCCGGGGCGACACTGAAGCTTTCTTT. Translation: CASRSFRGDTEAFF.

This clonotype was found a few times. The chain employs TRBV4-2 and TRBJ2-3; 7 positions agree with TRBD2. The J segment lost 5 bases and the V segment lost 0 bases, leaving 11 bases of the junction unmatched. Germline V CDR1 and CDR2: LGHNA, YNFKEQ. CDR3 size: 17 residues. The CDR3 sequence: CASSQENSGGGRDTQYF. CDR3 coding DNA: TGTGCCAGCAGCCAAGAGAATTCGGGGGGTGGTAGAGATACGCAGTATTTT.